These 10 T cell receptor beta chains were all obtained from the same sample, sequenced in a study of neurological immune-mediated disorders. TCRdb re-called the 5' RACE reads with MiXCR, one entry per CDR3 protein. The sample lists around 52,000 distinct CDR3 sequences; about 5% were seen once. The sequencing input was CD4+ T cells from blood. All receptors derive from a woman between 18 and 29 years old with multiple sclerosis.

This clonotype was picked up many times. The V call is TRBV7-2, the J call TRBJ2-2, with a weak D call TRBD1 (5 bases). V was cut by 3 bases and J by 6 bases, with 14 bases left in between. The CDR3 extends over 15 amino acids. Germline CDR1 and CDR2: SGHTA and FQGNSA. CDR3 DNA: TGTGCCAGCAGCTTCCGACAGTTTCTGGCCGGGGAGCTGTTTTTT. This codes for CASSFRQFLAGELFF. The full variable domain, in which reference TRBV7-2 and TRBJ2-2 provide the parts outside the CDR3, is GAGVSQSPSNKVTEKGKDVELRCDPISGHTALYWYRQSLGQGLEFLIYFQGNSAPDKSGLPSDRFSAERTGGSVSTLTIQRTQQEDSAVYLCASSFRQFLAGELFFGEGSRLTVL.

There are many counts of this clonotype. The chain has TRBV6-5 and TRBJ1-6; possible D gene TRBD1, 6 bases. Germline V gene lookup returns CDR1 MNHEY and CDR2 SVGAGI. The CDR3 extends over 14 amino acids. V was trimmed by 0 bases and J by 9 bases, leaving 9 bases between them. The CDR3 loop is CASSYSGGVSPLHF. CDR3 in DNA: TGTGCCAGCAGTTACTCTGGGGGCGTTTCACCCCTCCACTTT.

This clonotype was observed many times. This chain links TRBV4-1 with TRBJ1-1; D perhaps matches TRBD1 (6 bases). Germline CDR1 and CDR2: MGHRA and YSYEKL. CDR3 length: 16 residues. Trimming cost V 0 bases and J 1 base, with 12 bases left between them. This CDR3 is CASSQDFGTSNTEAFF. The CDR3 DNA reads TGCGCCAGCAGCCAAGATTTCGGGACATCGAACACTGAAGCTTTCTTT.

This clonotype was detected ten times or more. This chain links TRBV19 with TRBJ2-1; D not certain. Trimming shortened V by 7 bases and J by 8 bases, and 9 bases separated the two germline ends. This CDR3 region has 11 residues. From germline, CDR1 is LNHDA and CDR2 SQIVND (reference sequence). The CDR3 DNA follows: TGTGCCAGTACAGAACACTATGAGCAGTTCTTC. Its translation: CASTEHYEQFF.

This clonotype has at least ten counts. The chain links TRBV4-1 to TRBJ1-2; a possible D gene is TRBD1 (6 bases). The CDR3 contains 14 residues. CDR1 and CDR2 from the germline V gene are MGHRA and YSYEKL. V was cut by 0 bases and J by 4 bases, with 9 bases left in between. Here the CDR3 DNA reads TGCGCCAGCAGCCAAGACCAGGGGAGCTATGGCTACACCTTC. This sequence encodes CASSQDQGSYGYTF.

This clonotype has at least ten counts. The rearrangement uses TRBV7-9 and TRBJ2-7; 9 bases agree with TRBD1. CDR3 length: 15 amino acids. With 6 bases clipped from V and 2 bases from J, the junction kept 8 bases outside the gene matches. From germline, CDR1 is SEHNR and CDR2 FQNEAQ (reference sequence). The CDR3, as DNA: TGTGCCAGCAGGCCCCGGGACAGGGAAACCTACGAGCAGTACTTC. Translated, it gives CASRPRDRETYEQYF.

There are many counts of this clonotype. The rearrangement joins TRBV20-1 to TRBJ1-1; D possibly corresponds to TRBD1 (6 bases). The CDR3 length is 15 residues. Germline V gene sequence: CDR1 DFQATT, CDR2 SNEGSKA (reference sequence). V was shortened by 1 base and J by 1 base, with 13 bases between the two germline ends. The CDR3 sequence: CSARVPQGRNTEAFF. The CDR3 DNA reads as TGCAGTGCTAGAGTGCCCCAGGGGAGGAACACTGAAGCTTTCTTT.

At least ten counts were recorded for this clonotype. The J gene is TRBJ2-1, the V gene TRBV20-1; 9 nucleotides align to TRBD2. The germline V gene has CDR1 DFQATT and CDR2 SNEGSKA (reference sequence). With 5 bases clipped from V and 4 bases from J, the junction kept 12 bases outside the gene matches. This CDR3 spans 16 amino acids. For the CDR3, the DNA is TGCAGTGCTTATCCACCCTATAGCGGGGGATACAATGAGCAGTTCTTC. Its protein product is CSAYPPYSGGYNEQFF.

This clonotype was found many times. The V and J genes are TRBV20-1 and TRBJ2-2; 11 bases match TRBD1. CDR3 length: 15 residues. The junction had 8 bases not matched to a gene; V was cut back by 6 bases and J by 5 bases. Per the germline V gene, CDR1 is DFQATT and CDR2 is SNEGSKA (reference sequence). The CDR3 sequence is CSATGTGGWTGELFF. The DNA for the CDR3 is TGCAGTGCCACGGGGACAGGGGGTTGGACCGGGGAGCTGTTTTTT.

The CDR3 coding sequence is TGCGCCAGCAGCTTTGTGGGGAGACAGACCCAGTACTTC. As protein: CASSFVGRQTQYF. The V call is TRBV5-1, the J call TRBJ2-5, with D tentatively TRBD2 (5 bases). This CDR3 has 13 residues. Trimming removed 2 bases from V and 6 bases from J, with 11 bases in between. CDR1 is SGHRS, CDR2 YFSETQ, per germline.